Presented here are 9 T cell receptor beta chains from one specimen sequenced in a study of T cell repertoires in cytomegalovirus infection (dated by TCRdb to between 2018 and 2021). TCRdb names Illumina HiSeq 1500 as the instrument used. TCRdb redid the processing of the public reads, applying fastp at Q25 and MiXCR, and retained in-frame beta chains. Rows matching on CDR3 protein sequence are summarized as one entry with the most common DNA and genes. This sample comprises fewer than 650,000 distinct CDR3 sequences, under 45% of them detected only once. Of the sample, about 48% falls within the top ten clones. No antigen is known for these receptors. According to the study, the label for this sample's treatment or condition signals: in vitro stimulation with specific CMV peptide epitopes to enrich CMV-specific T cells. Here the sequenced sample was cultured PBMCs, taken from culture after CMV antigen stimulation. The receptors shown here come from a human donor in good health (CMV status not recorded). Some clones in this sample may be carry-over from other donors' samples.

The chain links TRBV7-6 to TRBJ1-2, with TRBD1 matching over 10 bases. Germline V lookup: CDR1 SGHVS, CDR2 FNYEAQ. Germline trimming cut 5 bases from V and 4 bases from J; bases unmatched to any gene: 16. The CDR3 has 18 amino acids. The CDR3 DNA sequence: TGTGCCAGCAGCGACCCCCGGGACAGGGGCTTTAATCTCTATGGCTACACCTTC. Translating it yields CASSDPRDRGFNLYGYTF.

This clonotype was seen only a few times. This chain connects TRBV7-2 to TRBJ2-1, with D perhaps matching TRBD2 (5 bases). Trimming shortened V by 3 bases and J by 5 bases, and 8 bases separated the two germline ends. The CDR3 sequence is 13 residues long. Germline V gene data show CDR1 as SGHTA and CDR2 as FQGNSA. The CDR3 sequence: CASSLRRDNEQFF. In DNA form, the CDR3 reads TGTGCCAGCAGCTTGCGGCGGGACAATGAGCAGTTCTTC.

This chain uses TRBV20-1 with TRBJ2-7; 8 bases match TRBD1. Germline V CDR1 and CDR2: DFQATT, SNEGSKA (reference sequence). The CDR3 has 15 residues. The J segment lost 6 bases and the V segment lost 2 bases, leaving 12 bases of the junction unmatched. CDR3 residues: CSARRKRQGRGEQYF. The CDR3 nucleotides read TGCAGTGCTAGAAGGAAGAGACAGGGGCGAGGCGAGCAGTACTTC.

V usage is TRBV7-8 and J usage is TRBJ2-7; D is possibly TRBD2 (5 bases). Per the germline V gene, CDR1 is SGHVS and CDR2 is FQNEAQ. Deletions cut 3 bases from V and 0 bases from J, with 9 bases between. CDR3 length: 14 residues. This chain's CDR3 is CASSFPSYSYEQYF. CDR3 DNA: TGTGCCAGCAGCTTCCCTAGCTACTCCTACGAGCAGTACTTC.

This clonotype was counted many times. The V call is TRBV29-1, the J call TRBJ1-4; D gene ambiguous. The CDR3 has 11 residues. With 7 bases removed from V and 0 bases from J, the gap between germline ends came to 3 bases. Germline V gene sequence: CDR1 SQVTM, CDR2 ANQGSEA. The CDR3 loop reads CSAATNEKLFF. Written as DNA, the CDR3 is TGCAGCGCTGCAACTAATGAAAAACTGTTTTTT.

The chain combines TRBV6-5 with TRBJ2-4; 8 bases fit TRBD2. Germline V lookup: CDR1 MNHEY, CDR2 SVGAGI. The CDR3 totals 15 residues. Losses at the gene ends were 5 bases for V and 8 bases for J; bases not matched to a gene: 11. CDR3 DNA sequence: TGTGCCAGCAGTGTTTTTCGGGGGGGCCAGTACATTCAGTACTTC. Residues: CASSVFRGGQYIQYF.

This sequence joins TRBV12-3 or TRBV12-4 and TRBJ1-4, with a possible D match to TRBD1 (5 bases). Trimming removed 5 bases at V and 13 bases at J, with 14 bases between. CDR3 length: 12 amino acids. The CDR3 here is CASSTSSGGLFF. DNA of the CDR3: TGTGCCAGCAGTACCAGCTCCGGGGGACTGTTTTTT.

This rearrangement joins TRBV7-2 to TRBJ2-2; no reliable D call. Per the germline V gene, CDR1 is SGHTA and CDR2 is FQGNSA. Trimming pared 1 base from V and 7 bases from J, leaving 10 bases between. This CDR3 is 14 amino acids long. CDR3: CASSLEPRYGELFF. The CDR3, as DNA: TGTGCCAGCAGCTTAGAGCCGCGGTACGGGGAGCTGTTTTTT.

The chain joins TRBV6-1 to TRBJ1-5; D call uncertain. Germline CDR1 MNHNS, CDR2 SASEGT. This CDR3 has 12 residues. V gave up 8 bases and J gave up 4 bases, with 9 bases separating them. The CDR3 DNA sequence: TGTGCCAGCTTAGGCGGAAATCAGCCCCAGCATTTT. Its translation is CASLGGNQPQHF.